One and the same sample provided the 25 T cell receptor beta chains below, sequenced in a study of identical twins. TCRdb analysed the 5' RACE reads with MiXCR anew, one entry per CDR3 protein. The sample carries a few hundred thousand distinct CDR3 sequences, roughly 13% recorded once. This sample also belongs to another study, concerning yellow fever vaccine responses in identical twins.

Sequenced sample: memory (CD45RO+) T cells sorted from blood. All receptors come from a woman under 30 in good health.

This clonotype came up a few times. This rearrangement joins TRBV10-3 to TRBJ2-5, with 7 positions matching TRBD1. Germline CDR1 is ENHRY and CDR2 is SYGVKD. Unmatched junction bases numbered 12, after V lost 6 bases and J lost 5 bases. The CDR3 spans 15 residues. CDR3 protein: CAIRGTAPGGETQYF. CDR3 nucleotide sequence: TGTGCCATCAGAGGGACAGCGCCCGGTGGGGAGACCCAGTACTTC.

The V gene is TRBV7-3, the J gene TRBJ2-3, with 11 bases lining up with TRBD2. The germline gives CDR1 SGHTA, CDR2 FQGTGA. This CDR3 is 15 amino acids long. The junction had 4 bases not matched to a gene; V was cut back by 3 bases and J by 5 bases. This CDR3 is CASSLTSGAGDTQYF. Here the CDR3 DNA reads TGTGCCAGCAGCTTGACTAGCGGGGCTGGAGATACGCAGTATTTT.

The genes are TRBV9 and TRBJ2-7; unclear D gene. The CDR3 runs 14 residues. V shed 0 bases and J shed 2 bases, with 9 bases lying between them. Germline CDR1 reads SGDLS; CDR2 reads YYNGEE. The CDR3: CASSVEPGPYEQYF. The CDR3 nucleotides read TGTGCCAGCAGCGTAGAACCGGGCCCCTACGAGCAGTACTTC. Drawing the rest from reference TRBV9 and TRBJ2-7, the complete variable domain is DSGVTQTPKHLITATGQRVTLRCSPRSGDLSVYWYQQSLDQGLQFLIQYYNGEERAKGNILERFSAQQFPDLHSELNLSSLELGDSALYFCASSVEPGPYEQYFGPGTRLTVT.

The chain couples TRBV7-2 to TRBJ1-1, with D possibly being TRBD1 (6 bases). The CDR3 loop spans 11 amino acids. The V end lost 5 bases, the J end lost 8 bases, and 9 bases lay between the germline ends. CDR1 and CDR2 from the germline V gene are SGHTA and FQGNSA. CDR3: CASSRGQEAFF. CDR3 DNA sequence: TGTGCCAGCAGCCGAGGACAGGAAGCTTTCTTT.

The chain has TRBV11-2 and TRBJ1-5, with TRBD1 matching over 8 bases. Losses at the gene ends were 4 bases for V and 2 bases for J; bases not matched to a gene: 10. This CDR3 spans 17 amino acids. Germline lookup yields CDR1 SGHAT and CDR2 FQNNGV. CDR3 region: CASSSQDRVYCNQPQHF. The CDR3 bases are TGTGCCAGCAGCTCCCAGGACAGGGTTTATTGCAATCAGCCCCAGCATTTT.

The table lists this clonotype with many counts. The chain joins TRBV29-1 to TRBJ2-7; D remains unclear. Trimming left V 0 bases short and J 3 bases short, with 9 bases between. Germline V gene lookup returns CDR1 SQVTM and CDR2 ANQGSEA. CDR3 length: 13 amino acids. CDR3 region: CSVEDSGSYEQYF. CDR3 in DNA: TGCAGCGTTGAAGATTCAGGAAGCTACGAGCAGTACTTC.

In the case of this clonotype: At one end the junction does not follow the germline gene, possibly because of a read error. The rearrangement uses TRBV5-6 and TRBJ2-5, with D hard to call. Looked up from germline, CDR1 is SGHDT and CDR2 is YYEEEE. The CDR3 has 15 amino acids. The CDR3 DNA sequence: TGTGCCAGCAGCTCTCGGTGGGTGTCCCAAAAGACCCAGTACTTC. This codes for CASSSRWVSQKTQYF.

The rearrangement uses TRBV19 and TRBJ2-6; 9 bases map to TRBD1. CDR3 length equals 19 residues. V shed 5 bases and J 0 bases; nucleotides not matched to a gene: 11. From germline, CDR1 is LNHDA and CDR2 SQIVND (reference sequence). In DNA form, the CDR3 reads TGTGCCAGTAGTTATAGGGGGACAGGGACTGGCTCTGGGGCCAACGTCCTGACTTTC. Translation: CASSYRGTGTGSGANVLTF. The variable domain in full, completed from reference TRBV19 and TRBJ2-6, reads DGGITQSPKYLFRKEGQNVTLSCEQNLNHDAMYWYRQDPGQGLRLIYYSQIVNDFQKGDIAEGYSVSREKKESFPLTVTSAQKNPTAFYLCASSYRGTGTGSGANVLTFGAGSRLTVL.

This clonotype was picked up many times. V is TRBV20-1 and J is TRBJ2-7; weak D call: TRBD1 (5 bases). V lost 4 bases and J lost 2, with 12 bases in between. CDR3 length equals 13 residues. Per the germline V gene, CDR1 is DFQATT and CDR2 is SNEGSKA (reference sequence). CDR3: CSAKGDSTYEQYF. The CDR3, as DNA: TGCAGTGCTAAAGGGGATAGTACCTACGAGCAGTACTTC.

The chain uses TRBV4-1 and TRBJ2-3, with 9 nucleotides matching TRBD2. The V gene end was trimmed by 1 base and the J gene end by 8 bases; junction bases not matched to a gene: 16. The germline V gene encodes CDR1 MGHRA and CDR2 YSYEKL. The CDR3 sequence is 18 residues long. CDR3 coding DNA: TGCGCCAGCAGCCAAGCAGGCGGGAGGGGATACGGAGGGGGTACGCAGTATTTT. It is translated as CASSQAGGRGYGGGTQYF.

This clonotype has ten or more counts. The J gene is TRBJ1-1, the V gene TRBV5-1, with TRBD1 identical over 8 bases. Unmatched junction bases numbered 6, after V lost 4 bases and J lost 1 base. Per germline, CDR1 SGHRS and CDR2 YFSETQ. The CDR3 length is 15 residues. The CDR3 protein is CASSKKQGGNTEAFF. Written as DNA, the CDR3 is TGCGCCAGCAGCAAAAAACAGGGGGGGAACACTGAAGCTTTCTTT. Filled out from reference TRBV5-1 and TRBJ1-1, the complete variable domain reads KAGVTQTPRYLIKTRGQQVTLSCSPISGHRSVSWYQQTPGQGLQFLFEYFSETQRNKGNFPGRFSGRQFSNSRSEMNVSTLELGDSALYLCASSKKQGGNTEAFFGQGTRLTVV.

This clonotype has a count of ten or more. This chain links TRBV20-1 with TRBJ2-4; no clear D. The germline CDR1 and CDR2 sequences are DFQATT and SNEGSKA (reference sequence). Trimming cost V 0 bases and J 3 bases, with 15 bases left between them. CDR3 length equals 16 residues. CDR3 in DNA: TGCAGTGCTAGAGATCCCTTTAGTGGTGGCAAAAACATTCAGTACTTC. Residues: CSARDPFSGGKNIQYF.

In this sample, this clonotype turned up a few times. This chain links TRBV5-1 with TRBJ2-5; 9 nucleotides align to TRBD2. CDR1 is SGHRS, CDR2 YFSETQ, per germline. This CDR3 is 15 amino acids long. The V and J ends lost 5 bases and 2 bases, in that order; junction bases with no gene match: 7. CDR3 residues: CASRGLAGGQETQYF. The CDR3 nucleotides read TGCGCCAGCAGGGGGCTGGCGGGGGGGCAAGAGACCCAGTACTTC. Using reference TRBV5-1 and TRBJ2-5 for the parts outside the CDR3, the full variable domain is KAGVTQTPRYLIKTRGQQVTLSCSPISGHRSVSWYQQTPGQGLQFLFEYFSETQRNKGNFPGRFSGRQFSNSRSEMNVSTLELGDSALYLCASRGLAGGQETQYFGPGTRLLVL.

This clonotype was counted only a few times. This chain connects TRBV29-1 to TRBJ2-7; D tentatively fits TRBD1 or TRBD2 (5 bases each). V lost 4 bases to trimming and J lost 5 bases, with 15 bases between them. CDR3 size: 13 residues. Germline CDR1 is SQVTM and CDR2 is ANQGSEA. CDR3 nucleotides: TGCAGCGTTGTGGGACGCTCATGGAACGAGCAGTACTTC. It specifies CSVVGRSWNEQYF.

This clonotype showed up many times. This chain joins TRBV4-2 and TRBJ2-2, with 15 bases aligning to TRBD2. Germline lookup yields CDR1 LGHNA and CDR2 YNFKEQ. The CDR3 totals 19 residues. The ends lost 5 bases at V and 4 bases at J; junction bases unmatched: 11. CDR3 nucleotides: TGTGCCAGCAGCGCCCTAGGGACTAGCGGGGGGCTAGGCACCGGGGAGCTGTTTTTT. Protein sequence: CASSALGTSGGLGTGELFF.

In the case of this clonotype: One end of the junction does not line up with germline, which may come from a read error. Written as DNA, the CDR3 is TGTGCCAGCAGTTATAACAGGAACCCTAAGTATGGCTACACCTTC. This encodes CASSYNRNPKYGYTF. The chain carries TRBV6-5 and TRBJ1-2, with D possibly being TRBD1 (5 bases). Germline loops: CDR1 MNHEY, CDR2 SVGAGI. The CDR3 totals 15 residues.

The table lists this clonotype with many counts. The chain carries TRBV27 and TRBJ2-3; D not resolved. CDR3 length: 17 amino acids. Germline-derived CDR1 and CDR2 are MNHEY and SMNVEV (reference sequence). The ends were cut back, 1 base at V and 2 bases at J, with 16 bases in the middle. This CDR3 is CASSLFMRTPSTDTQYF. CDR3 coding DNA: TGTGCCAGCAGTTTATTTATGAGAACGCCTTCCACAGATACGCAGTATTTT.

This sequence joins TRBV20-1 and TRBJ1-5; TRBD1 is a possible D gene (5 bases). CDR1 DFQATT and CDR2 SNEGSKA come from the germline V gene (reference sequence). This CDR3 is built from 15 residues. With 6 bases removed from V and 9 bases from J, the gap between germline ends came to 24 bases. The CDR3 DNA follows: TGCAGTGCCGAGGGTGGGGGTATATCCCTAGGGCCCCAGCATTTT. This codes for CSAEGGGISLGPQHF.

This chain connects TRBV20-1 to TRBJ2-1, with 8 bases identical to TRBD2. The CDR3 extends over 14 amino acids. Germline assignment: CDR1 DFQATT and CDR2 SNEGSKA (reference sequence). V was pared by 4 bases and J by 10 bases, with 12 bases of the junction left unmatched. This chain's CDR3 is CSATGTRLQGEQFF. As DNA, the CDR3 is TGCAGTGCTACCGGGACTAGGCTCCAGGGAGAGCAGTTCTTC.

DNA for the CDR3: TGTGCCAGCAAACGCGACAGTAACACTGAAGCTTTCTTT. Encoded protein: CASKRDSNTEAFF. The V call is TRBV2, the J call TRBJ1-1, with D perhaps matching TRBD1 (5 bases). This CDR3 comprises 13 residues. Germline V CDR1 and CDR2: SNHLY, FYNNEI. The V end lost 7 bases, the J end lost 2 bases, and 11 bases lay between the germline ends. Looking up the rest from reference TRBV2 and TRBJ1-1 gives the full variable domain: EPEVTQTPSHQVTQMGQEVILRCVPISNHLYFYWYRQILGQKVEFLVSFYNNEISEKSEIFDDQFSVERPDGSNFTLKIRSTKLEDSAMYFCASKRDSNTEAFFGQGTRLTVV.

The table lists this clonotype with a few counts. Written as DNA, the CDR3 is TGCAGTGCTAGAGATCCCCGGGACCCCTACAATGAGCAGTTCTTC. Translation gives CSARDPRDPYNEQFF. The chain combines TRBV20-1 with TRBJ2-1; the D call may be TRBD1 or TRBD2 (5 bases each). Trimming took off 0 bases at V and 2 bases at J, with 11 bases between the two ends. The germline gives CDR1 DFQATT, CDR2 SNEGSKA (reference sequence). This CDR3 comprises 15 residues.

V and J are TRBV7-3 and TRBJ2-6; 8 nucleotides match TRBD1. Germline V CDR1 and CDR2: SGHTA, FQGTGA. The trim removed 1 base at V and 0 bases at J, leaving 8 bases unmatched. The CDR3 length is 19 residues. The CDR3 loop is CASSLRPTGGSSGANVLTF. DNA for the CDR3: TGTGCCAGCAGCTTAAGGCCCACAGGGGGGAGCTCTGGGGCCAACGTCCTGACTTTC.

The chain is built from TRBV7-9 and TRBJ2-7; D ambiguous. Germline V lookup: CDR1 SEHNR, CDR2 FQNEAQ (reference sequence). Between the trimmed V and J ends, which lost 5 bases and 2 bases, there was a span of 10 bases. The CDR3 totals 13 residues. The CDR3 loop is CASSVQVAYEQYF. The DNA for the CDR3 is TGTGCCAGCAGCGTCCAGGTGGCCTACGAGCAGTACTTC.

This clonotype was recorded many times. The chain employs TRBV12-3 or TRBV12-4 and TRBJ1-1; TRBD1 matches 7 bases. Trimming at V came to 5 bases and at J to 2 bases, leaving 8 bases not matched to a gene. The CDR3 is made up of 15 amino acids. CDR3 in amino acids: CASSPFRGFNTEAFF. In DNA form, the CDR3 reads TGTGCCAGCAGTCCCTTCAGGGGGTTTAACACTGAAGCTTTCTTT.

The table lists this clonotype with a few counts. The CDR3 sequence: CAISISGEWPQHF. DNA of the CDR3: TGTGCCATCAGTATATCTGGGGAATGGCCCCAGCATTTT. The chain has TRBV10-3 and TRBJ1-5; no clear D gene. Germline V lookup: CDR1 ENHRY, CDR2 SYGVKD. V dropped 5 bases and J dropped 9 bases, with 14 bases sitting between them. This CDR3 is built from 13 residues.